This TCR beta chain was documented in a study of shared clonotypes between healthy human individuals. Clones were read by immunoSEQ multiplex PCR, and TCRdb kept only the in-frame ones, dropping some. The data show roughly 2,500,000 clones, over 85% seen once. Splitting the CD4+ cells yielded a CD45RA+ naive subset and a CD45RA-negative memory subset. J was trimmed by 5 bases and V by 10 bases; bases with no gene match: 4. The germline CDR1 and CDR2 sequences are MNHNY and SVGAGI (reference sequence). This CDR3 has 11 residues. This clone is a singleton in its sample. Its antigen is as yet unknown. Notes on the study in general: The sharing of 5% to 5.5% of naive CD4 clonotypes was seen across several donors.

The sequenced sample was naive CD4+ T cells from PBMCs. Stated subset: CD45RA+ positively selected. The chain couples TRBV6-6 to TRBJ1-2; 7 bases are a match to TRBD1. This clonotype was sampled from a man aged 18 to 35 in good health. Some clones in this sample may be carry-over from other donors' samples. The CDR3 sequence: CAISQGYGYTF. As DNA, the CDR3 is TGTGCCATCTCACAGGGGTATGGCTACACCTTC.